This TCR beta chain emerged from a study of cytomegalovirus exposure and HLA in healthy donors. General observations from the study: It was likely that a cluster of highly shared sequence variants was a sequencing artifact. Cytomegalovirus association was assigned to about 150 TCR beta chains.

The CDR3 runs 13 residues. Trimming at V came to 6 bases and at J to 5 bases, leaving 3 bases not matched to a gene. Germline V CDR1 and CDR2: MNHNS, SASEGT. PCR amplification relied on 60 Vbeta primers (plus 13 Jbeta primers). The assay was immunoSEQ multiplex PCR, and TCRdb's table has in-frame clones only and misses some. The repertoire holds 150,000 to 200,000 clones, with approximately 82% as singletons. As to this clone: Its target is unknown.

The sequence was obtained from a woman in her 40s in good health and CMV-seropositive. The chain combines TRBV6-1 with TRBJ2-5; 10 bases are shared with TRBD1. The sequenced sample was PBMCs. This CDR3 reads CASSRDRGETQYF. The CDR3 DNA follows: TGTGCCAGCAGCCGGGACAGGGGTGAGACCCAGTACTTC.